Shown below are 5 T cell receptor beta chains from a single sample sequenced in a study of CD8 T cells in Susac syndrome. When the RNA was reverse transcribed, random hexamers were used with an input of about 0.45 to 1 ug. Each CDR3 protein gets one entry after TCRdb re-called the immunoSEQ multiplex PCR reads with MiXCR. The sample contains about 160,000 distinct CDR3 sequences, approximately 94% of which appear only once. Sequencing input: CD4+ T cells from PBMCs. The source of these receptors is a human donor with multiple sclerosis.

V is TRBV28 and J is TRBJ1-2, with 8 positions matching TRBD1. Germline V gene sequence: CDR1 MDHEN, CDR2 SYDVKM. The CDR3 loop spans 11 amino acids. J was trimmed by 6 bases and V by 8 bases; bases with no gene match: 2. CDR3 residues: CASPGQDGYTF. The DNA of the CDR3 is TGTGCCAGCCCGGGACAGGATGGCTACACCTTC.

This chain uses TRBV7-9 with TRBJ2-7; D gene unclear. Trimming pared 2 bases from V and 1 base from J, leaving 9 bases between. This CDR3 region has 14 residues. Germline CDR1 SEHNR, CDR2 FQNEAQ (reference sequence). CDR3 loop: CASSLRANSYEQYF. The CDR3 DNA follows: TGTGCCAGCAGCTTACGGGCGAATTCCTACGAGCAGTACTTC.

The J gene is TRBJ2-3, the V gene TRBV12-3 or TRBV12-4; D unclear. The CDR3 has 15 residues. The V and J ends lost 6 bases and 0 bases respectively, with 13 bases between them. The CDR3 sequence: CASRNGFRSTDTQYF. CDR3 sequence (DNA): TGTGCCAGCAGAAATGGCTTTCGCAGCACAGATACGCAGTATTTT.

CDR3 bases: TGTGCCAGCAGTCCGCCGTACCCTCTGGAGACCCAGTACTTC. Translated, it gives CASSPPYPLETQYF. This chain uses TRBV6-1 with TRBJ2-5; D remains ambiguous. The CDR3 loop spans 14 amino acids. Germline CDR1 and CDR2: MNHNS and SASEGT. V was trimmed by 5 bases and J by 5 bases, leaving 15 bases between them.

V usage is TRBV12-3 or TRBV12-4 and J usage is TRBJ1-2; D is unresolved. The CDR3 totals 13 residues. With 3 bases removed from V and 5 bases from J, the gap between germline ends came to 10 bases. CDR3 coding DNA: TGTGCCAGCAGTTTTCACGCGGGTTATGGCTACACCTTC. Translated: CASSFHAGYGYTF.